This entry features one TCR beta chain sequence. Sequencing was performed with immunoSEQ multiplex PCR; in TCRdb, only in-frame clones are kept and a portion is missing. The sample yields approximately 480,000 clones, approximately 86% seen once. The study recruited people aged roughly 18 to 100 years across 20 to 30 US areas. The sample is drawn from a study of blood T cell repertoires in COVID-19. Germline loops: CDR1 SGHRS, CDR2 YFSETQ. This CDR3 contains 16 residues. V lost 0 bases to trimming and J lost 3 bases; unmatched junction nucleotides: 7. The chain recombines TRBV5-1 with TRBJ2-5; 8 bases map to TRBD2. The source is a woman younger than 30 who had recovered from COVID-19. The sequencing sample was made of PBMCs or T cells enriched from blood (not recorded which). Here the CDR3 DNA reads TGCGCCAGCAGCTTGGACGGCGGGGGGATCAAAGAGACCCAGTACTTC. It translates to CASSLDGGGIKETQYF.